These 22 T cell receptor beta chains share one sample of origin, sequenced in a study of beta chain features in type 1 diabetes. Investigators reverse transcribed all isolated RNA, so they sequenced expressed TCRB transcripts. Sequenced by immunoSEQ multiplex PCR; TCRdb stores in-frame clones only, minus some. The sample has under 900,000 clones, roughly 16% seen once. Sample: naive CD4+ T cells from blood. All receptors come from a woman aged 18-29 years in good health.

This clone was counted between two and nine times. This rearrangement joins TRBV28 to TRBJ2-3; 12 bases match TRBD2. Germline V lookup: CDR1 MDHEN, CDR2 SYDVKM. V lost 5 bases to trimming and J lost 6 bases; unmatched junction nucleotides: 6. CDR3 length: 15 residues. CDR3 sequence: CASSLGTSGFDTQYF. DNA for the CDR3: TGTGCCAGCAGTCTCGGGACTAGCGGGTTTGATACGCAGTATTTT.

This clone was observed a few times. The rearrangement joins TRBV10-3 to TRBJ2-2; D uncertain. Germline assignment: CDR1 ENHRY and CDR2 SYGVKD. V was pared by 4 bases and J by 1 base, with 10 bases between. The CDR3 contains 15 residues. CDR3: CAISVSGLNTGELFF. The CDR3 DNA reads TGTGCCATCAGTGTTTCGGGTTTGAACACCGGGGAGCTGTTTTTT.

The rearrangement links TRBV2 to TRBJ2-1; 7 nucleotides match TRBD2. The CDR3 is 12 amino acids. The V gene end was trimmed by 3 bases and the J gene end by 16 bases; junction bases not matched to a gene: 9. Germline assignment: CDR1 SNHLY and CDR2 FYNNEI. CDR3 DNA sequence: TGTGCCAGCAGTGACTCCGGGACTAATTTTTTCTTC. This sequence encodes CASSDSGTNFFF.

This sequence joins TRBV6-6 and TRBJ2-7; 12 bases are a match to TRBD2. Trimming took 6 bases from V and 2 from J; bases not matched to a gene: 5. The CDR3 length is 15 residues. The V gene's germline CDR1 is MNHNY and CDR2 SVGAGI (reference sequence). The CDR3 spells CASRTGTSGPYEQYF. The CDR3, as DNA: TGTGCCAGCAGGACTGGGACTAGCGGGCCCTACGAGCAGTACTTC.

This CDR3 is CASRDNLLQETQYF. The CDR3 DNA reads as TGTGCCAGCAGGGACAATTTACTCCAAGAGACCCAGTACTTC. The rearrangement uses TRBV6-1 and TRBJ2-5, with a tentative D call TRBD1 (5 bases). The CDR3 spans 14 residues. Germline V gene sequence: CDR1 MNHNS, CDR2 SASEGT. Deletions cut 6 bases from V and 1 base from J, with 12 bases between.

J is TRBJ2-2 and V is TRBV27, with D perhaps matching TRBD2 (6 bases). Per germline, CDR1 MNHEY and CDR2 SMNVEV (reference sequence). With 8 bases removed from V and 3 bases from J, the gap between germline ends came to 13 bases. The CDR3 contains 14 residues. For the CDR3, the DNA is TGTGCCAGCGGGAAGCGGGTGGACACCGGGGAGCTGTTTTTT. This translates into CASGKRVDTGELFF.

This clone was picked up a small number of times. The chain employs TRBV28 and TRBJ2-7, with 7 bases identical to TRBD1. CDR1 and CDR2 (germline): MDHEN, SYDVKM. V shed 7 bases, J shed 2 bases, and the junction held 8 bases outside the gene matches. CDR3 size: 14 residues. CDR3 DNA: TGTGCCAGCACCGCTGGGGACAGCCCCTACGAGCAGTACTTC. This translates into CASTAGDSPYEQYF.

The V and J genes are TRBV7-2 and TRBJ1-2; 7 bases line up with TRBD1. The germline V gene has CDR1 SGHTA and CDR2 FQGNSA. The CDR3 length is 13 residues. V trimming: 3 bases; J trimming: 6 bases; junction bases outside the gene matches: 4. The CDR3 here is CASSFTGVHGYTF. CDR3 DNA: TGTGCCAGCAGCTTTACAGGGGTTCATGGCTACACCTTC. The variable domain in full, completed from reference TRBV7-2 and TRBJ1-2, reads GAGVSQSPSNKVTEKGKDVELRCDPISGHTALYWYRQSLGQGLEFLIYFQGNSAPDKSGLPSDRFSAERTGGSVSTLTIQRTQQEDSAVYLCASSFTGVHGYTFGSGTRLTVV.

Only a few counts were recorded for this clone. The rearrangement links TRBV27 to TRBJ2-1; D call uncertain. V lost 0 bases and J lost 9, with 12 bases in between. Per germline, CDR1 MNHEY and CDR2 SMNVEV (reference sequence). This CDR3 is built from 14 residues. The CDR3 loop reads CASSLSDGRTEQFF. The CDR3 DNA follows: TGTGCCAGCAGTTTATCAGACGGTAGAACTGAGCAGTTCTTC.

The chain couples TRBV5-4 to TRBJ2-5; the D is unclear. The CDR3 contains 15 residues. Trimming shortened V by 4 bases and J by 2 bases, and 15 bases separated the two germline ends. CDR1 is SGHNT and CDR2 is YYREEE in the germline V gene (reference sequence). The CDR3 DNA follows: TGTGCCAGCAGCGACGCGTCGACGGCACAAGAGACCCAGTACTTC. Its protein product is CASSDASTAQETQYF.

V gene TRBV7-2 combines with J gene TRBJ2-1; 9 bases map to TRBD2. Unmatched junction bases numbered 5, after V lost 2 bases and J lost 6 bases. The V gene's germline CDR1 is SGHTA and CDR2 FQGNSA. This CDR3 comprises 15 residues. The CDR3 coding sequence is TGTGCCAGCAGCTTAAATAGCGGGAGCTTCAATGAGCAGTTCTTC. This translates into CASSLNSGSFNEQFF.

This clone was seen a handful of times. The DNA for the CDR3 is TGCAGCGTTGAAACCGGACAGGGATGGGGCTACACCTTC. Its translation: CSVETGQGWGYTF. The rearrangement uses TRBV29-1 and TRBJ1-2; TRBD1 matches 8 bases. Germline values: CDR1 SQVTM, CDR2 ANQGSEA. V lost 2 bases, J lost 8 bases, and 7 bases stayed unmatched. There are 13 residues in the CDR3.

This clone was counted between two and nine times. The chain couples TRBV29-1 to TRBJ2-1; a weak D match, TRBD2 (6 bases). The germline V and J ends were trimmed by 4 bases and 4 bases, with 14 bases remaining between them. Germline V gives CDR1 SQVTM, CDR2 ANQGSEA. The CDR3 totals 14 residues. The DNA of the CDR3 is TGCAGCGTTGTAACTTCTAGCGCTTACAATGAGCAGTTCTTC. Translation: CSVVTSSAYNEQFF.

The chain employs TRBV19 and TRBJ2-1, with 8 positions matching TRBD1. Per germline, CDR1 LNHDA and CDR2 SQIVND (reference sequence). CDR3 length: 14 residues. Trimming cost V 5 bases and J 8 bases; bases outside gene matches: 8. As DNA, the CDR3 is TGTGCCAGTAGTTCAAGGACAGGGAGGTATGAGCAGTTCTTC. This encodes CASSSRTGRYEQFF.

A note on this clone: One end of the junction is discordant with germline, which a read error may explain. This chain uses TRBV7-7 with TRBJ2-1; 9 bases line up with TRBD1. There are 13 residues in the CDR3. Germline V gene sequence: CDR1 SSHAT, CDR2 FNYEAQ (reference sequence). The CDR3 is CASSAGTGNEQFF. CDR3 DNA: TGTGCTAGCAGCGCCGGGACAGGGAATGAGCAGTTCTTC.

This clone was seen only a few times. The chain recombines TRBV5-6 with TRBJ2-7; 9 positions agree with TRBD1. CDR3 length equals 18 residues. Germline lookup yields CDR1 SGHDT and CDR2 YYEEEE. V lost 0 bases, J lost 2 bases, and 12 bases stayed unmatched. CDR3 loop: CASSLVGTGTSNTYEQYF. The CDR3 DNA sequence: TGTGCCAGCAGCTTGGTTGGGACAGGGACGAGTAACACCTACGAGCAGTACTTC.

V usage is TRBV29-1 and J usage is TRBJ2-7; possibly TRBD1 for D (6 bases). This CDR3 contains 14 residues. The V end lost 3 bases, the J end lost 2 bases, and 14 bases lay between the germline ends. Germline V gene lookup returns CDR1 SQVTM and CDR2 ANQGSEA. The CDR3 region has the DNA TGCAGCGTTGAGTCGCAGGGGCTTACCTACGAGCAGTACTTC. Translating it yields CSVESQGLTYEQYF.

The genes are TRBV28 and TRBJ2-5, with D perhaps TRBD1 (6 bases). This CDR3 has 16 amino acids. Trimming removed 5 bases from V and 5 bases from J, with 21 bases in between. The germline gives CDR1 MDHEN, CDR2 SYDVKM. The CDR3 loop reads CASSPRSWPGEETQYF. The CDR3 DNA sequence: TGTGCCAGCAGTCCCAGGTCCTGGCCAGGGGAGGAGACCCAGTACTTC.

In this sample, this clone turned up a few times. The genes are TRBV28 and TRBJ1-1; unclear D gene. This CDR3 contains 14 residues. CDR1 and CDR2 (germline): MDHEN, SYDVKM. V was trimmed by 2 bases and J by 1 base, leaving 8 bases between them. CDR3 residues: CASSLGRRNTEAFF. As DNA, the CDR3 is TGTGCCAGCAGTTTAGGGCGGAGGAACACTGAAGCTTTCTTT.

This clone turned up a few times. The J gene is TRBJ2-5, the V gene TRBV28, with 7 bases identical to TRBD1. CDR1 is MDHEN and CDR2 is SYDVKM in the germline V gene. The CDR3 covers 12 residues. V lost 6 bases, J lost 4 bases, and 2 bases stayed unmatched. CDR3 region: CASRAGGETQYF. The CDR3 DNA reads TGTGCCAGCAGGGCAGGGGGAGAGACCCAGTACTTC.

J is TRBJ2-3 and V is TRBV29-1; D is unresolved. The CDR3 has 12 amino acids. Deletions cut 7 bases from V and 1 base from J, with 9 bases between. Germline lookup yields CDR1 SQVTM and CDR2 ANQGSEA. This CDR3 is CSGRRGTDTQYF. For the CDR3, the DNA is TGCAGCGGGCGAAGGGGCACAGATACGCAGTATTTT.

This clone has a handful of counts. This rearrangement joins TRBV28 to TRBJ2-7, with D perhaps TRBD1 or TRBD2 (5 bases each). The CDR3 is 14 amino acids. The germline CDR1 and CDR2 sequences are MDHEN and SYDVKM. The V end was cut by 6 bases, the J end by 2 bases, with 14 bases between. The CDR3 region is CASSLPGRPYEQYF. The CDR3 DNA is TGTGCCAGCAGCCTACCGGGACGCCCCTACGAGCAGTACTTC.